The 8 T cell receptor beta chains in this list originate from one sample, sequenced in a study of CXCR3-negative and CXCR3-positive naive CD8 T cells. Each TRB cDNA library was prepared by 5' RACE (with UMI labels). Each CDR3 protein gets one entry in TCRdb, which reprocessed the 5' RACE reads and gives no DNA. Its table lists some 150,000 distinct CDR3 sequences. Study findings and constraints: Greater hydrophobicity was found in TRB CDR3s of CXCR3-positive naive cells than of CXCR3-negative naive cells.

These TCRs are of unknown antigen specificity. Sequenced material: naive CXCR3+ CD8+ T cells from blood. Noted subset: CD45RO-CCR7+CD27+CD95- naive CD8+ T cells expressing CXCR3 (TNR3+). The source is a human donor in good health. Some clones in this sample may be carry-over from other donors' samples.

The chain couples TRBV6-5 to TRBJ2-2; TCRdb designates TRBD2, a call that cannot be tested without DNA. The CDR3 is 15 residues long. Germline V lookup: CDR1 MNHEY, CDR2 SVGAGI. The CDR3 loop reads CASSYSARPYGELFF.

V gene TRBV13 combines with J gene TRBJ2-2; lacking DNA, the TRBD2 call made by TCRdb goes unchecked. The CDR3 totals 19 residues. Germline CDR1 PRHDT, CDR2 FYEKMQ (reference sequence). CDR3 sequence reads: CASSLELAGGPTTAGELFF.

The rearrangement uses TRBV28 and TRBJ2-5. The CDR3 length is 14 residues. Per the germline V gene, CDR1 is MDHEN and CDR2 is SYDVKM. CDR3 protein: CASSFAQIQETQYF.

The V call is TRBV5-1, the J call TRBJ2-7. CDR3 length: 15 amino acids. Germline CDR1 and CDR2: SGHRS and YFSETQ. CDR3 loop: CASSFQRRGSYEQYF.

V usage is TRBV28 and J usage is TRBJ1-1. The CDR3 is made up of 14 amino acids. CDR1 is MDHEN, CDR2 SYDVKM, per germline. The CDR3: CASSLYRGKTEAFF.

The V call is TRBV5-1, the J call TRBJ2-1; TCRdb proposes TRBD2, but this gene call is untestable without DNA. In germline, CDR1 is SGHRS, CDR2 YFSETQ. The CDR3 sequence is 16 residues long. This chain's CDR3 is CASKSRSSGSPSEQFF.

CDR3: CASSLSEITSLSYNEQFF. The V and J genes are TRBV7-9 and TRBJ2-1; the D call from TCRdb, TRBD2, cannot be confirmed without DNA. The germline gives CDR1 SEHNR, CDR2 FQNEAQ (reference sequence). The CDR3 loop spans 18 amino acids.

This chain links TRBV7-9 with TRBJ1-2; absent DNA, TCRdb's TRBD1 call cannot be checked. Germline CDR1 reads SEHNR; CDR2 reads FQNEAQ (reference sequence). The length of the CDR3 is 12 residues. CDR3 residues: CASSTGDYGYTF.